A selection of T cell receptor beta chains follows, all from one sample in a study of blood T cell repertoires in COVID-19. Libraries were prepared by immunoSEQ multiplex PCR; TCRdb keeps only in-frame clonotypes and omits some of them. Of 97,000 or so clones in the sample, 91% are singletons; the top ten hold about 4%. Sequenced: peripheral blood. The receptor set was obtained from a man younger than 30 with acute or convalescent COVID-19. Each CDR3 is given with its conserved first and last residue. Fields, in order: CDR3 DNA, CDR3 protein, J gene, V gene, D gene, clone size. D genes are given only for firm matches. Rows give clone size only sometimes, using once, few, many, or a class for an expanded clone.

CDR3nt: TGTGCCACCAGTGATCTGAGACTAGCGGGAGGGGGGACCCAGTACTTC; CDR3aa: CATSDLRLAGGGTQYF; j_gene: TRBJ2-5; v_gene: TRBV24-1; d_gene: TRBD2; abundance: NA
CDR3nt: TGTGCCAGCAGCAACTCCGGATTGGGAGAGGGCACTGAAGCTTTCTTT; CDR3aa: CASSNSGLGEGTEAFF; j_gene: TRBJ1-1; v_gene: TRBV11-2; d_gene: NA; abundance: NA
CDR3nt: TGTGCTAGTGGTTTGGGACAGTACAATGAGCAGTTCTTC; CDR3aa: CASGLGQYNEQFF; j_gene: TRBJ2-1; v_gene: TRBV12-5; d_gene: NA; abundance: NA
CDR3nt: TGTGCCAGCAGCTTCGGGACAGGGTACTACGAGCAGTACTTC; CDR3aa: CASSFGTGYYEQYF; j_gene: TRBJ2-7; v_gene: TRBV5-6; d_gene: TRBD1; abundance: NA
CDR3nt: TGTGCCAGCAGTGAAAGCACAGGGTCGATAATGAACACTGAAGCTTTCTTT; CDR3aa: CASSESTGSIMNTEAFF; j_gene: TRBJ1-1; v_gene: TRBV25-1; d_gene: NA; abundance: NA
CDR3nt: TGTGCCAGCAGCTTAGGACAGGGGGGTGAAAAACTGTTTTTT; CDR3aa: CASSLGQGGEKLFF; j_gene: TRBJ1-4; v_gene: TRBV7-8; d_gene: TRBD1; abundance: NA
CDR3nt: TGTGCCAGCAGAGGCGCCGGGAGGGATGAGCAGTTCTTC; CDR3aa: CASRGAGRDEQFF; j_gene: TRBJ2-1; v_gene: TRBV6-6; d_gene: TRBD2; abundance: NA
CDR3nt: TGTGCCAGCAGCCTAAGCCCCTACGAGCAGTACTTC; CDR3aa: CASSLSPYEQYF; j_gene: TRBJ2-7; v_gene: TRBV5-6; d_gene: NA; abundance: NA
CDR3nt: TGTGCCAGCAGTCCCAGGGCAGGGTATGGCTACACCTTC; CDR3aa: CASSPRAGYGYTF; j_gene: TRBJ1-2; v_gene: TRBV6-5; d_gene: NA; abundance: NA
CDR3nt: TGTGCCAGCAGTTTATCTACAGGGGGAGATGGCTACACCTTC; CDR3aa: CASSLSTGGDGYTF; j_gene: TRBJ1-2; v_gene: TRBV27; d_gene: TRBD1; abundance: NA
CDR3nt: TGTGCCAGCAGCTCTCGACAGGGAGTCAACGAGCAGTACTTC; CDR3aa: CASSSRQGVNEQYF; j_gene: TRBJ2-7; v_gene: TRBV7-2; d_gene: TRBD1; abundance: NA
CDR3nt: TGTGCCAGTTCTCAAGGGACTAGCAAAAGCACAGATACGCAGTATTTT; CDR3aa: CASSQGTSKSTDTQYF; j_gene: TRBJ2-3; v_gene: TRBV19; d_gene: TRBD2; abundance: NA
CDR3nt: TGCAGCGTTTGGACAGGGTGGAGCTATGGCTACACCTTC; CDR3aa: CSVWTGWSYGYTF; j_gene: TRBJ1-2; v_gene: TRBV29-1; d_gene: TRBD1; abundance: once
CDR3nt: TGTGCCAGCAGCTTATCACGCGGGGGGGAGGGAGATACGCAGTATTTT; CDR3aa: CASSLSRGGEGDTQYF; j_gene: TRBJ2-3; v_gene: TRBV11-3; d_gene: TRBD2; abundance: NA